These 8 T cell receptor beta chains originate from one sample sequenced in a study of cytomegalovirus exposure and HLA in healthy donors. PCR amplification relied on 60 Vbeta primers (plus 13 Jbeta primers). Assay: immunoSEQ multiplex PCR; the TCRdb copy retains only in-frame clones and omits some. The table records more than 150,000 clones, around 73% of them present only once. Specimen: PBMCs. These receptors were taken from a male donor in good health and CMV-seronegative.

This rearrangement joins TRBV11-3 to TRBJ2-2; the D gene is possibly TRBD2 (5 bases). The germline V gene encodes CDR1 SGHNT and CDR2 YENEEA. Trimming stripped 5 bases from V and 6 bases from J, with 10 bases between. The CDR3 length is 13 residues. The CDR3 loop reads CASSGREAGELFF. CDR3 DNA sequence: TGTGCCAGCAGCGGACGGGAAGCCGGGGAGCTGTTTTTT. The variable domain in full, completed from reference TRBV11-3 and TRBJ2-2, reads EAGVVQSPRYKIIEKKQPVAFWCNPISGHNTLYWYLQNLGQGPELLIRYENEEAVDDSQLPKDRFSAERLKGVDSTLKIQPAELGDSAVYLCASSGREAGELFFGEGSRLTVL.

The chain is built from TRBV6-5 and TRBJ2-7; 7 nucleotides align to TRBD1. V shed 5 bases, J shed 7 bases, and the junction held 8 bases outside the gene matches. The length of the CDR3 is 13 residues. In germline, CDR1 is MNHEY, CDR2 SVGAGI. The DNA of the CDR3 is TGTGCCAGCAGTCAGACAGGGTTGGTTGAGCAGTACTTC. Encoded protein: CASSQTGLVEQYF.

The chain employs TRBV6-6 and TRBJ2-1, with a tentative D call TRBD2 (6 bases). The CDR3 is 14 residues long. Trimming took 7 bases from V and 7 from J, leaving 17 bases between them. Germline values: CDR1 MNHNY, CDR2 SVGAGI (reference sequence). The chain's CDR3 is CASKIAGPLNEQFF. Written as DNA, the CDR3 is TGTGCCAGCAAAATCGCGGGGCCGCTAAATGAGCAGTTCTTC.

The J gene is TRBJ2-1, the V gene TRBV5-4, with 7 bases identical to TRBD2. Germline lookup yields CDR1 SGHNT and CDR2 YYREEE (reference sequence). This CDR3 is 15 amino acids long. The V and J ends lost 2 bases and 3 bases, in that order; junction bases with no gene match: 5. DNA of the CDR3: TGTGCCAGCAGCTTTTGGGGGGAGGGCTACAATGAGCAGTTCTTC. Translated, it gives CASSFWGEGYNEQFF.

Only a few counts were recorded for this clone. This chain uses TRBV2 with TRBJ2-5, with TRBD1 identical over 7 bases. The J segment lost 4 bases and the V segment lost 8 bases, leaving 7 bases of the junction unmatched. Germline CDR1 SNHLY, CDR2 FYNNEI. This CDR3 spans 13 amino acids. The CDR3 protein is CASHRGSGETQYF. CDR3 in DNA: TGTGCCAGCCACAGGGGATCGGGAGAGACCCAGTACTTC. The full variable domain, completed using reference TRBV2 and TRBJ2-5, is EPEVTQTPSHQVTQMGQEVILRCVPISNHLYFYWYRQILGQKVEFLVSFYNNEISEKSEIFDDQFSVERPDGSNFTLKIRSTKLEDSAMYFCASHRGSGETQYFGPGTRLLVL.

CDR3 residues: CASSISGNQPQHF. The CDR3 DNA reads as TGTGCCAGTAGTATTAGCGGAAATCAGCCCCAGCATTTT. The J gene is TRBJ1-5, the V gene TRBV19; D unresolved. The length of the CDR3 is 13 residues. The V end lost 3 bases, the J end lost 4 bases, and 7 bases lay between the germline ends. CDR1 is LNHDA, CDR2 SQIVND, per germline (reference sequence).

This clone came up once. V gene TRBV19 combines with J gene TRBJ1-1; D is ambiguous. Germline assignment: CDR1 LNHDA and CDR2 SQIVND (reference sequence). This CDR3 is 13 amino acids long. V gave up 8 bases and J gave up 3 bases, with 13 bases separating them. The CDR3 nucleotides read TGTGCCAGTTCCACGAGGAGCGACACTGAAGCTTTCTTT. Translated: CASSTRSDTEAFF.

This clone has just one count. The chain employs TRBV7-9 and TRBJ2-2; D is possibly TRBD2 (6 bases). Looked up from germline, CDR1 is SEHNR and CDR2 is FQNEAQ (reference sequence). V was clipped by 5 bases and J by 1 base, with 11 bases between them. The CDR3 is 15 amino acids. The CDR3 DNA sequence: TGTGCCAGCAGCCCACGGGGGATGAACACCGGGGAGCTGTTTTTT. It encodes CASSPRGMNTGELFF.